The rows below give T cell receptor beta chains drawn from one sample of a study of blood T cell repertoires in COVID-19. TCRdb's table, derived via immunoSEQ multiplex PCR, lists solely in-frame clones and lacks some. Of about 140,000 clones listed, around 83% were seen once; the top ten hold 4% to 5%. What was sequenced was peripheral blood. The receptors were sampled from a woman older than 75 with acute or convalescent COVID-19. The CDR3 runs from the conserved cysteine through the conserved F or W. A D gene is named only where the DNA matches it firmly. Clone size appears in some rows only: once, few, many, or a class for an expanded clone.

J gene	D gene	V gene	clone size	CDR3 DNA	CDR3 protein
TRBJ2-7	.	TRBV21-1	once	TGTGCCAGCAGCAATGGGGTTCAGGGTATTGACGAGCAGTACTTC	CASSNGVQGIDEQYF
TRBJ2-7	TRBD2	TRBV9	once	TGTGCCAGCAGCGTAGCGGGAGGTGTGACGTCGAAGCAGTACTTC	CASSVAGGVTSKQYF
TRBJ1-3	.	TRBV7-9	.	TGTGCCAGCAGCTCCCGCGCAGGAAGTTTCGGTGGGAACACCATATATTTT	CASSSRAGSFGGNTIYF
TRBJ1-4	TRBD1	TRBV2	once	TGTGCCAGCAGTGAATGGGACAGGAATGAAAAACTGTTTTTT	CASSEWDRNEKLFF
TRBJ1-2	.	TRBV11-2	many	TGTGCCAGCAGCTTAGACAGCTATGGCTACACCTTC	CASSLDSYGYTF
TRBJ1-5	.	TRBV19	few	TGTGCCAGTAGGACCTTGGAGCGATGGGATCAGCCCCAGCATTTT	CASRTLERWDQPQHF
TRBJ2-5	.	TRBV5-1	.	TGCGCCAGCAGCCTGGTTAGCGTAGGCGTAGAGACCCAGTACTTC	CASSLVSVGVETQYF
TRBJ2-5	TRBD2	TRBV2	.	TGTGCCAGCACTGTTGGACTAGCGGGGAACCAAGAGACCCAGTACTTC	CASTVGLAGNQETQYF
TRBJ1-1	.	TRBV5-1	many	TGCGCCAGCAGCTTGGGGGCAGGGAACACTGAAGCTTTCTTT	CASSLGAGNTEAFF
TRBJ1-2	TRBD1	TRBV19	.	TGTGCCAGTTCCGGGACAGGCGCCTATGGCTACACCTTC	CASSGTGAYGYTF
TRBJ2-5	TRBD2	TRBV10-2	.	TGCGCCAGCACCCCCAGACCCGCCGAGCGGGGGGCCCGAGAGACCCAGTACTTC	CASTPRPAERGARETQYF
TRBJ2-1	.	TRBV19	once	TGTGCCAGTAGTATGCGGCTGAATGAGCAGTTCTTC	CASSMRLNEQFF
TRBJ1-1	.	TRBV19	.	TGTGCCAGTAGTATAAATGGGTATAGAGCGGCGAACACTGAAGCTTTCTTT	CASSINGYRAANTEAFF
TRBJ2-7	TRBD1	TRBV2	.	TGTGCCAGCAGCCCGGGACAGGGGGCTTTACTCTCCTACGAGCAGTACTTC	CASSPGQGALLSYEQYF
TRBJ1-4	TRBD1	TRBV4-1	.	TGCGCCAGCAGCCAATCTTCCCTGGACAGGGACGAAAAACTGTTTTTT	CASSQSSLDRDEKLFF
TRBJ2-2	.	TRBV5-4	.	TGTGCCAGCAGCTTGGGACTAGTTGACGGGGAGCTGTTTTTT	CASSLGLVDGELFF
TRBJ2-1	TRBD2	TRBV10-3	.	TGTGCCATCAAAGGGACTACCGCACCTACTTTGTTTTCTGACAATGAGCAGTTCTTC	CAIKGTTAPTLFSDNEQFF
TRBJ2-3	.	TRBV18	.	TGTGCCAGCTCCCCAATGTCTAACACAGATACGCAGTATTTT	CASSPMSNTDTQYF
TRBJ2-7	TRBD1	TRBV18	.	TGTGCCAGCTCACCAACCCCGGACAGGACGTTCTCCTACGAGCAGTACTTC	CASSPTPDRTFSYEQYF
TRBJ2-2	TRBD2	TRBV2	.	TGTGCCAGCAGTGAAGCGCTTCGACTAGCGGGAGGGGCGGGGGAGCTGTTTTTT	CASSEALRLAGGAGELFF
TRBJ2-7	TRBD2	TRBV6-5	.	TGTGCCAGCATCGCCATAGCGGGGAGCTCCTACGAGCAGTACTTC	CASIAIAGSSYEQYF
TRBJ1-4	TRBD1	TRBV5-1	.	TGCGCCAGCAGCTTCGGGACAGGGGAGGAAAAACTGTTTTTT	CASSFGTGEEKLFF
TRBJ2-3	TRBD2	TRBV19	.	TGTGCCAGTAGTATCCAGGGGACTAGCGGGAGTATTACAGATACGCAGTATTTT	CASSIQGTSGSITDTQYF
TRBJ1-2	TRBD1	TRBV3-1/TRBV3-2	.	TGTGCCAGCAGCCCCGGACAGGGCCCCGGCTATCGCTACACCTTC	CASSPGQGPGYRYTF
TRBJ2-7	TRBD2	TRBV9	few	TGTGCCAGCAGCCTCCGTTCAGCGGGAATCGCCGAGCAGTACTTC	CASSLRSAGIAEQYF
TRBJ1-1	.	TRBV28	.	TGTGCCAGCAGAAACAGGGAGCTCAGGGGCAATGAAGCTTTCTTT	CASRNRELRGNEAFF
TRBJ2-3	.	TRBV6-5	.	TGTGCCAGCAGTATGGCGGACACTAGCACAGATACGCAGTATTTT	CASSMADTSTDTQYF
TRBJ2-2	.	TRBV6-5	.	TGTGTCACCGGGACTGTGAACACCGGGGAGCTGTTTTTT	CVTGTVNTGELFF
TRBJ2-3	.	TRBV3-1/TRBV3-2	.	TGTGCCAGCAGCCAAGAGTCCACTTACACAGATACGCAGTATTTT	CASSQESTYTDTQYF
TRBJ2-3	.	TRBV18	.	TGTGCCAGCTCACCACTTGCGGACAAGATCACAGATACGCAGTATTTT	CASSPLADKITDTQYF
TRBJ2-3	.	TRBV5-1	few	TGCGCCAGCAGCTTGAGTCAGAGACTTTCTAGCACAGATACGCAGTATTTT	CASSLSQRLSSTDTQYF
TRBJ2-1	.	TRBV7-2	.	TGTGCCAGCAGCTTAGTTAGGGGGGGGCTCGGTGAGCAGTTCTTC	CASSLVRGGLGEQFF
TRBJ2-1	TRBD2	TRBV18	.	TGTGCCAGCTCACCCTTGTTGCGGGAGGGCCTGGGTGAGCAGTTCTTC	CASSPLLREGLGEQFF
TRBJ1-4	.	TRBV5-1	.	TGCGCCAGCAGCAACGACAGGTTGGGAGGGAAAAAACTGTTTTTT	CASSNDRLGGKKLFF
TRBJ2-2	.	TRBV12-3/TRBV12-4	.	TGTGCCAGCCAGCAGGGAAACACCGGGGAGCTGTTTTTT	CASQQGNTGELFF
TRBJ1-4	TRBD1	TRBV28	.	TGTGCCAGCCACGGCCGAGACAGGGGGGGATGGAATGAAAAACTGTTTTTT	CASHGRDRGGWNEKLFF
TRBJ1-3	.	TRBV21-1	.	.	CASSKVGQGILHSGNTIYF
TRBJ2-1	TRBD2	TRBV5-4	.	TGTGCCAGCAGCATCACAGCTAGCGGGGGGGCTAATGAGCAGTTCTTC	CASSITASGGANEQFF
TRBJ1-2	.	TRBV4-1	.	TGCGCCAGCAGCCAATTACCCAGGGGTTCGGGAGGCTACACCTTC	CASSQLPRGSGGYTF
TRBJ1-5	.	TRBV6-1	.	TGTGCCAGCAGTGAAGGACAGCAGAACAATCAGCCCCAGCATTTT	CASSEGQQNNQPQHF
TRBJ1-2	TRBD1	TRBV28	once	TGTGCCAGCAGTTTACCCCGACAGGGGGCCGCTAACTATGGCTACACCTTC	CASSLPRQGAANYGYTF
TRBJ1-2	.	TRBV18	.	TGTGCCAGCTCACCCGCGTGGGGGGATGGTGGCTACACCTTC	CASSPAWGDGGYTF
TRBJ2-1	.	TRBV7-8	.	TGTGCCAGCAGTGGAGGCAATGAGCAGTTCTTC	CASSGGNEQFF
TRBJ1-3	.	TRBV28	.	TGTGCCAGCAGTTTGGGGGGATACTCTGGAAACACCATATATTTT	CASSLGGYSGNTIYF
TRBJ1-1	TRBD1	TRBV7-9	once	TGTGCCAGCAGCTTAGGCCCAGGGGGTTTGGCTGAAGCTTTCTTT	CASSLGPGGLAEAFF
TRBJ1-3	.	TRBV5-1	few	TGCGCCAGCAGCTTGCAGACTTCAGACTCTGGAAACACCATATATTTT	CASSLQTSDSGNTIYF
TRBJ2-2	TRBD2	TRBV6-1	.	TGTGCCAGCAGTGAACGGCGGTCGGGGGGGCCTACCGGGGAGCTGTTTTTT	CASSERRSGGPTGELFF
TRBJ1-3	TRBD1	TRBV28	.	TGTGCCAGCAGTTTGGACCGACAGGGGAGCTCTGGAAACACCATATATTTT	CASSLDRQGSSGNTIYF